This paragraph reports one TCR beta chain. TCRdb itself ran the reads through MiXCR, one entry per CDR3 protein. The sample has some 270,000 distinct CDR3 sequences, about a sixth seen once. Trimming took 1 base from V and 4 from J, leaving 5 bases between them. Germline CDR1 is SEHNR and CDR2 is FQNEAQ (reference sequence). CDR3 length equals 14 residues. This sample was taken from a study of T cell repertoires in cytomegalovirus infection. The V gene is TRBV7-9, the J gene TRBJ2-6; no firm D call. The specimen was CD8+ T cells from PBMCs. The TCR sequence derives from a human donor in good health (CMV status not recorded). Some clones in this sample may be carry-over from other donors' samples. The CDR3 reads CASSLVRGANVLTF. CDR3 sequence (DNA): TGTGCCAGCAGCTTAGTTCGGGGGGCCAACGTCCTGACTTTC.